This entry is about one T cell receptor beta chain. Its antigen is unidentified. PCR amplification relied on 60 Vbeta primers (plus 13 Jbeta primers). The repertoire was sequenced with immunoSEQ multiplex PCR; TCRdb's copy has only in-frame clones and lacks some. The top ten clones hold about 0.63% of a sample with roughly 200,000 clones, 76% of them seen once. Losses at the gene ends were 3 bases for V and 7 bases for J; bases not matched to a gene: 4. The germline gives CDR1 MNHNS, CDR2 SASEGT. This CDR3 region has 15 residues. These data are taken from a study of cytomegalovirus exposure and HLA in healthy donors. Study-wide points: A later examination showed that TCR association rates differed by HLA locus, with DRB1 most and HLA-C fewest. According to an earlier analysis, most TCR beta V segments yielded productive rearrangements about 87% or about 30% of the time.

Sequenced input: PBMCs. The chain links TRBV6-1 to TRBJ2-1; TRBD2 matches at 12 bases. This clonotype originated in a man younger than 35 in good health and CMV-seronegative. The CDR3 is CASSEQTSGSNEQFF. CDR3 DNA: TGTGCCAGCAGTGAGCAGACTAGCGGGAGTAATGAGCAGTTCTTC.